A single sample is the source of the 27 T cell receptor beta chains below, sequenced in a study of response to subunit inactivated influenza vaccine. TCRdb processed the RT-PCR reads anew with MiXCR; each CDR3 protein has one entry. The sample has 630,000 or so distinct CDR3 sequences; more than 15% are singletons. The sample consisted of PBMCs from blood, taken less than 13 days after vaccination. The receptors were sampled from a man aged 45-60 years who received an inactivated influenza vaccine.

This clonotype was seen a handful of times. The chain is built from TRBV6-5 and TRBJ1-2; TRBD1 might be the D (5 bases). The CDR3 is 15 residues long. CDR1 is MNHEY and CDR2 is SVGAGI in the germline V gene. V was pared by 8 bases and J by 8 bases, with 24 bases between. In DNA form, the CDR3 reads TGTGCCAGCGTTCGTATGCCGGGACCGCGCATAGGCTACACCTTC. Translation: CASVRMPGPRIGYTF.

The V call is TRBV5-1, the J call TRBJ2-2, with D possibly being TRBD1 (6 bases). V shed 4 bases and J shed 0 bases, with 10 bases lying between them. Germline V gene lookup returns CDR1 SGHRS and CDR2 YFSETQ. The CDR3 totals 15 residues. The CDR3 reads CASSPGHANTGELFF. The CDR3 DNA reads as TGCGCCAGCAGCCCGGGACACGCGAACACCGGGGAGCTGTTTTTT.

The chain joins TRBV6-2 or TRBV6-3 to TRBJ2-7, with D possibly being TRBD1 (6 bases). With 7 bases removed from V and 8 bases from J, the gap between germline ends came to 21 bases. In germline, CDR1 is MNHEY, CDR2 SVGEGT. This CDR3 has 14 residues. As DNA, the CDR3 is TGTGCCAGCAATGACCACTTACGACAGGCTCAGCAGTACTTC. Translation gives CASNDHLRQAQQYF.

The chain carries TRBV14 and TRBJ2-7; no definite D call. CDR3 length equals 15 residues. Germline V lookup: CDR1 SGHDN, CDR2 FVKESK. V was trimmed by 0 bases and J by 4 bases, leaving 13 bases between them. CDR3 coding DNA: TGTGCCAGCAGCCAAGATGACACCCTGGCATACGAGCAGTACTTC. Amino acids: CASSQDDTLAYEQYF. Full variable domain (rest looked up from reference TRBV14 and TRBJ2-7): EAGVTQFPSHSVIEKGQTVTLRCDPISGHDNLYWYRRVMGKEIKFLLHFVKESKQDESGMPNNRFLAERTGGTYSTLKVQPAELEDSGVYFCASSQDDTLAYEQYFGPGTRLTVT.

This clonotype was detected a few times. This chain joins TRBV5-1 and TRBJ2-1, with no clear D. The CDR3 is made up of 17 amino acids. Germline loops: CDR1 SGHRS, CDR2 YFSETQ. Trimming removed 1 base at V and 5 bases at J, with 19 bases between. The CDR3 sequence is CASSLSGSLRGNNEQFF. CDR3 bases: TGCGCCAGCAGCTTGTCCGGATCCCTTCGCGGCAACAATGAGCAGTTCTTC.

The V gene is TRBV11-2, the J gene TRBJ2-7, with TRBD2 identical over 10 bases. There are 19 residues in the CDR3. The V gene end was trimmed by 3 bases and the J gene end by 3 bases; junction bases not matched to a gene: 17. The germline CDR1 and CDR2 sequences are SGHAT and FQNNGV. CDR3 coding DNA: TGTGCCAGCAGCTTTAGTAGCGGTAGTCTAGCGGGGGCCTTCTACGAGCAGTACTTC. It translates to CASSFSSGSLAGAFYEQYF.

This clonotype was detected a few times. V and J are TRBV4-3 and TRBJ2-3, with D unresolved. The length of the CDR3 is 13 residues. Trimming shortened V by 0 bases and J by 6 bases, and 7 bases separated the two germline ends. Per germline, CDR1 LGHNA and CDR2 YSLEER. CDR3 protein: CASSQEKWDTQYF. The CDR3 DNA reads TGCGCCAGCAGCCAAGAGAAGTGGGATACGCAGTATTTT.

The gene calls are TRBV10-2 and TRBJ1-6; no clear D gene. V was clipped by 7 bases and J by 7 bases, with 14 bases between them. CDR1 WSHSY and CDR2 SAAADI come from the germline V gene. This CDR3 spans 14 amino acids. The CDR3: CASTAASQNSPLHF. The CDR3 DNA is TGCGCCAGCACGGCAGCTTCCCAAAATTCACCCCTCCACTTT.

This clonotype was found many times. V gene TRBV29-1 combines with J gene TRBJ2-5; D unresolved. The CDR3 is 11 amino acids. The V gene lost 6 bases and the J gene lost 2 bases, with 7 bases spanning the gap. Germline CDR1 and CDR2: SQVTM and ANQGSEA. In DNA, the CDR3 is TGCAGCGTGTTGAGGCAAGAGACCCAGTACTTC. Its protein product is CSVLRQETQYF.

The chain is built from TRBV6-1 and TRBJ1-5; TRBD1 aligns across 10 bases. The CDR3 is 15 amino acids. Germline V lookup: CDR1 MNHNS, CDR2 SASEGT. Trimming cost V 5 bases and J 5 bases; bases outside gene matches: 6. The CDR3 protein is CASSPRDRGDQPQHF. The CDR3 nucleotides are TGTGCCAGCAGTCCCCGGGACAGGGGAGATCAGCCCCAGCATTTT.

The table lists this clonotype with a few counts. V is TRBV29-1 and J is TRBJ2-3, with 11 bases matching TRBD2. Germline CDR1 and CDR2: SQVTM and ANQGSEA. The CDR3 contains 16 residues. With 2 bases clipped from V and 5 bases from J, the junction kept 9 bases outside the gene matches. The CDR3 DNA is TGCAGCGTTGAAACGACTAGCGGGATGACGGTAGATACGCAGTATTTT. This encodes CSVETTSGMTVDTQYF.

This clonotype was detected a few times. V and J are TRBV20-1 and TRBJ1-5; weak D call: TRBD1 (6 bases). Germline V gene data show CDR1 as DFQATT and CDR2 as SNEGSKA (reference sequence). The length of the CDR3 is 14 residues. V lost 6 bases and J 3 bases, leaving 15 bases between the germline ends. The DNA for the CDR3 is TGCAGTGCGCTGGCCGGACAGAACAATCAGCCCCAGCATTTT. This encodes CSALAGQNNQPQHF.

Turning to this clonotype: At one boundary the junction diverges from the germline segment, which might be a read error. The J gene is TRBJ2-3, the V gene TRBV4-3; D unclear. Germline loops: CDR1 LGHNA, CDR2 YSLEER. The CDR3 extends over 13 amino acids. As DNA, the CDR3 is TGCGCCAGCAGCCAGCAGCTAGAGGATACGCTGTATTTT. It translates to CASSQQLEDTLYF.

The CDR3 bases are TGTGCCATCAGCAAAGATTTAGAAGAGAAGGGAATCAATGAGCAGTTCTTC. Its translation is CAISKDLEEKGINEQFF. The rearrangement links TRBV10-3 to TRBJ2-1; D remains unclear. CDR3 length: 17 amino acids. Germline CDR1 and CDR2: ENHRY and SYGVKD. V gave up 6 bases and J gave up 6 bases, with 24 bases separating them.

This clonotype came up a few times. The chain carries TRBV6-2 or TRBV6-3 and TRBJ1-2; 7 nucleotides agree with TRBD1. The V and J ends lost 5 bases and 4 bases, in that order; junction bases with no gene match: 7. This CDR3 has 14 amino acids. From germline, CDR1 is MNHEY and CDR2 SVGEGT. This CDR3 reads CASSNRGGPYGYTF. CDR3 nucleotides: TGTGCCAGCAGTAACAGGGGTGGACCCTATGGCTACACCTTC.

This clonotype came up a few times. The chain recombines TRBV11-2 with TRBJ2-1; 9 nucleotides line up with TRBD2. The V segment lost 5 bases and the J segment 8 bases; nucleotides outside the gene matches: 10. The CDR3 is 15 amino acids. Germline-derived CDR1 and CDR2 are SGHAT and FQNNGV. This CDR3 reads CASSKGLALTDEQFF. CDR3 DNA sequence: TGTGCCAGCAGCAAGGGACTAGCATTGACTGATGAGCAGTTCTTC.

V gene TRBV18 combines with J gene TRBJ1-1, with 8 bases lining up with TRBD1. This CDR3 is 15 amino acids long. Per germline, CDR1 KGHSH and CDR2 LQKENI. Losses at the gene ends were 3 bases for V and 0 bases for J; bases not matched to a gene: 3. The CDR3 loop reads CASSPNRGMNTEAFF. DNA of the CDR3: TGTGCCAGCTCACCTAACAGGGGGATGAACACTGAAGCTTTCTTT.

By share of the sample, this clonotype is medium-sized. V gene TRBV12-3 or TRBV12-4 combines with J gene TRBJ2-1, with D unresolved. This CDR3 is built from 12 residues. V was pared by 8 bases and J by 10 bases, with 15 bases between. The CDR3 coding sequence is TGTGCCAGCGGGCCCGTCGCTGGGGAGCAGTTCTTC. Protein sequence: CASGPVAGEQFF.

This clonotype was recorded a few times. J is TRBJ2-2 and V is TRBV7-2; D is possibly TRBD2 (6 bases). CDR3 length equals 17 residues. Germline CDR1 and CDR2: SGHTA and FQGNSA. Trimming took 0 bases from V and 0 from J, leaving 11 bases between them. The CDR3 DNA follows: TGTGCCAGCAGCTTAGCGAGTACGGGGGCGAACACCGGGGAGCTGTTTTTT. It encodes CASSLASTGANTGELFF. The full variable domain, completed using reference TRBV7-2 and TRBJ2-2, is GAGVSQSPSNKVTEKGKDVELRCDPISGHTALYWYRQSLGQGLEFLIYFQGNSAPDKSGLPSDRFSAERTGGSVSTLTIQRTQQEDSAVYLCASSLASTGANTGELFFGEGSRLTVL.

CDR3 sequence reads: CASQTRLAGGAGELFF. The DNA of the CDR3 is TGTGCCAGCCAGACCCGACTAGCGGGAGGTGCCGGGGAGCTGTTTTTT. The chain couples TRBV25-1 to TRBJ2-2, with 13 positions matching TRBD2. Looked up from germline, CDR1 is MGHDK and CDR2 is SYGVNS. This CDR3 is 16 amino acids long. The junction had 9 bases not matched to a gene; V was cut back by 8 bases and J by 6 bases.

This clonotype was observed a few times. A junction boundary mismatches the germline segment, possibly from a read error. The chain links TRBV20-1 to TRBJ2-5; TRBD1 matches at 7 bases. Germline V gene sequence: CDR1 DFQATT, CDR2 SNEGSKA (reference sequence). The CDR3 runs 13 residues. CDR3 nucleotide sequence: TGCAGTGCCAGAGGACAGGTTCAAGAGACCCAGTACTTC. Translation gives CSARGQVQETQYF.

The chain is built from TRBV5-1 and TRBJ2-5; the D gene is possibly TRBD2 (6 bases). The germline gives CDR1 SGHRS, CDR2 YFSETQ. The CDR3 contains 13 residues. V dropped 7 bases and J dropped 1 base, with 11 bases sitting between them. The CDR3: CASRGGTQETQYF. The CDR3 DNA reads as TGCGCCAGCCGGGGCGGGACCCAAGAGACCCAGTACTTC.

This chain links TRBV7-2 with TRBJ2-2, with D unclear. Per the germline V gene, CDR1 is SGHTA and CDR2 is FQGNSA. The CDR3 has 13 amino acids. Trimming removed 5 bases at V and 4 bases at J, with 8 bases between. The CDR3 sequence is CASSPPTTGELFF. The CDR3, as DNA: TGTGCCAGCAGCCCCCCCACCACCGGGGAGCTGTTTTTT.

V is TRBV10-3 and J is TRBJ2-7; 8 bases fit TRBD1. The CDR3 covers 14 residues. Germline assignment: CDR1 ENHRY and CDR2 SYGVKD. J gave up 1 base and V 4 bases, and 3 bases lay outside the gene matches. CDR3 loop: CAISGGQESYEQYF. The CDR3 nucleotides are TGTGCCATCAGTGGGGGACAGGAGTCCTACGAGCAGTACTTC.

With regard to this clonotype: Germline is not matched at one junction end, which may reflect a read error. This chain's CDR3 is CASSLYSSSEQYF. In nucleotides, the CDR3 is TGTGCTAGCAGCTTATATAGCTCGAGTGAGCAGTACTTC. This sequence joins TRBV7-7 and TRBJ2-7; D remains unclear. The CDR3 has 13 amino acids. CDR1 and CDR2 (germline): SSHAT, FNYEAQ (reference sequence). Using reference TRBV7-7 and TRBJ2-7 for the parts outside the CDR3, the full variable domain is GAGVSQSPRYKVTKRGQDVTLRCDPISSHATLYWYQQALGQGPEFLTYFNYEAQPDKSGLPSDRFSAERPEGSISTLTIQRTEQRDSAMYRCASSLYSSSEQYFGPGTRLTVT.

V is TRBV27 and J is TRBJ2-5; TRBD1 matches 12 bases. The V gene end was trimmed by 6 bases and the J gene end by 5 bases; junction bases not matched to a gene: 10. The CDR3 has 16 residues. CDR1 and CDR2 from the germline V gene are MNHEY and SMNVEV (reference sequence). The CDR3 loop is CASRIWGQGAWETQYF. CDR3 bases: TGTGCCAGCAGAATCTGGGGACAGGGGGCATGGGAGACCCAGTACTTC.

The J gene is TRBJ2-3, the V gene TRBV7-8, with D possibly TRBD1 on 6 matching bases. The germline V gene has CDR1 SGHVS and CDR2 FQNEAQ. The germline V and J ends were trimmed by 2 bases and 0 bases, with 18 bases remaining between them. CDR3 length equals 18 residues. DNA of the CDR3: TGTGCCAGCAGCTTAAGGCAACGACAGGTCTTAAGCACAGATACGCAGTATTTT. Its translation is CASSLRQRQVLSTDTQYF.